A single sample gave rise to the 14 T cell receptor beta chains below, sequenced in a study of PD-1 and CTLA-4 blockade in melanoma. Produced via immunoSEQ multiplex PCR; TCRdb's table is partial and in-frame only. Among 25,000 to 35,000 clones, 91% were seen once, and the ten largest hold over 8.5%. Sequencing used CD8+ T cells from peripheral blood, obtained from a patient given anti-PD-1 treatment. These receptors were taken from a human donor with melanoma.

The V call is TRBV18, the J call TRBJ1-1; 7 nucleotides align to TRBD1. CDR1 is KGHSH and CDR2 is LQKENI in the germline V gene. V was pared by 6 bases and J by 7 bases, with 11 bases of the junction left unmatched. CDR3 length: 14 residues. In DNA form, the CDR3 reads TGTGCCAGCTCCCGCCCGACAGGGAATCATGAAGCTTTCTTT. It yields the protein CASSRPTGNHEAFF.

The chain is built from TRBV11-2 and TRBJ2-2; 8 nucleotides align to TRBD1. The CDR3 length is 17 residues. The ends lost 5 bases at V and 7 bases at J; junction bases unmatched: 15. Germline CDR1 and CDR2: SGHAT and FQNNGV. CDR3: CASSRMSGQGANGELFF. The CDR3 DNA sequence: TGTGCCAGCAGCCGTATGAGCGGACAGGGCGCCAACGGGGAGCTGTTTTTT.

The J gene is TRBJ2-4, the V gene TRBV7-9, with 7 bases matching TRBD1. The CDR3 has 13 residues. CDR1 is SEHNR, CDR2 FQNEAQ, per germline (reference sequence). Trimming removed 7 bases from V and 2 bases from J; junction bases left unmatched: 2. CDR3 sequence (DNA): TGTGCCAGCACCAGGGGGACCAAAAACATTCAGTACTTC. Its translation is CASTRGTKNIQYF.

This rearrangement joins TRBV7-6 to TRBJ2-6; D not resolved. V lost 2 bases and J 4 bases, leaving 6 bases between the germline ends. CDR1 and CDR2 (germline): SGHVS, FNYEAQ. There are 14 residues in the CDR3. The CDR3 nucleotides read TGTGCCAGCAGCTTAACCGCGGGGGCCAACGTCCTGACTTTC. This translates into CASSLTAGANVLTF.

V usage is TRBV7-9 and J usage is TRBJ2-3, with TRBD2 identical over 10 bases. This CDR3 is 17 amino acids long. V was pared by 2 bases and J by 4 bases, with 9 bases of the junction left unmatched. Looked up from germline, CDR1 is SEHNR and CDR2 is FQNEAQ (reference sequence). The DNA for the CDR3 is TGTGCCAGCAGCTTAAGCCCTAGCGGGAGATCTTCAGATACGCAGTATTTT. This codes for CASSLSPSGRSSDTQYF.

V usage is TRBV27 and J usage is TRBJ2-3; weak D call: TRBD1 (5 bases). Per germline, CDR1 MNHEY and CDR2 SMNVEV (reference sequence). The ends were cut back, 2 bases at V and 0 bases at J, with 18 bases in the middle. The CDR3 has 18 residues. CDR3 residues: CASSLDNSVGLSTDTQYF. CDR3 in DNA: TGTGCCAGCAGTTTAGATAACTCCGTGGGGCTTAGCACAGATACGCAGTATTTT.

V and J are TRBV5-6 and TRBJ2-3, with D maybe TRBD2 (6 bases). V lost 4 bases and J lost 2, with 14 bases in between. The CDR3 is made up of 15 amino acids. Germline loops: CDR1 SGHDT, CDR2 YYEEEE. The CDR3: CASSGGTSVTDTQYF. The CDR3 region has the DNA TGTGCCAGCAGCGGCGGGACTTCTGTCACAGATACGCAGTATTTT.

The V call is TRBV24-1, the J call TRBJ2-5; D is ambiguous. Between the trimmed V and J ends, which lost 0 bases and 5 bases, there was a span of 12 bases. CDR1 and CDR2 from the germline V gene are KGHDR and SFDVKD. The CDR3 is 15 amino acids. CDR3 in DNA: TGTGCCACCAGTGATTTGCTGAAAGGAGTTGAGACCCAGTACTTC. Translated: CATSDLLKGVETQYF.

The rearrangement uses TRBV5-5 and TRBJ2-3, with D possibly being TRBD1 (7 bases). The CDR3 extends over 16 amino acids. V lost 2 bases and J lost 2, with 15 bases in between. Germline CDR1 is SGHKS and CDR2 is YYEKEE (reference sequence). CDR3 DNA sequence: TGTGCCAGCAGCTTAGGGGCGGGACAGTACACAGATACGCAGTATTTT. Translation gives CASSLGAGQYTDTQYF. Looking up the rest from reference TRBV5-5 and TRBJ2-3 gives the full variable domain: DAGVTQSPTHLIKTRGQQVTLRCSPISGHKSVSWYQQVLGQGPQFIFQYYEKEERGRGNFPDRFSARQFPNYSSELNVNALLLGDSALYLCASSLGAGQYTDTQYFGPGTRLTVL.

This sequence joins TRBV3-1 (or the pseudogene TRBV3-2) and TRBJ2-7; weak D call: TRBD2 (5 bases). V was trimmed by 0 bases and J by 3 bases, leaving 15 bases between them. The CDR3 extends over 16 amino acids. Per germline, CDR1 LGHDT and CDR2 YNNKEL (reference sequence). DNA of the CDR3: TGTGCCAGCAGCCAAGACTGGTTAGATCGGGGCTACGAGCAGTACTTC. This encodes CASSQDWLDRGYEQYF.

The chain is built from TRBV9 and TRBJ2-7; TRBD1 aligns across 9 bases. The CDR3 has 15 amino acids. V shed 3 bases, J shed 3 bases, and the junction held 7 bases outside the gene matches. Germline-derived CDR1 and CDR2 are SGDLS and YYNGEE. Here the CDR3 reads CASSERPGQGYEQYF. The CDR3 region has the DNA TGTGCCAGCAGCGAGCGACCGGGACAGGGCTACGAGCAGTACTTC.

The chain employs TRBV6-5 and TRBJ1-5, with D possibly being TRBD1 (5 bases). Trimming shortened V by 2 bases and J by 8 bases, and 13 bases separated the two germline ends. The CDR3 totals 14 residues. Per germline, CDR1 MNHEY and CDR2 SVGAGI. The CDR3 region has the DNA TGTGCCAGCAGTTACAATGGACCGGGGGAGCCCCAGCATTTT. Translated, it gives CASSYNGPGEPQHF.

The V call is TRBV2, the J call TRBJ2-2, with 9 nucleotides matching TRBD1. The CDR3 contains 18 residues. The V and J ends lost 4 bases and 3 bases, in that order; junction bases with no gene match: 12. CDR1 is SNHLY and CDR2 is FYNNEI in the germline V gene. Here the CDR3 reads CASSAGTGHRRDTGELFF. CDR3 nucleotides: TGTGCCAGCAGTGCGGGGACAGGGCATAGGAGGGACACCGGGGAGCTGTTTTTT.

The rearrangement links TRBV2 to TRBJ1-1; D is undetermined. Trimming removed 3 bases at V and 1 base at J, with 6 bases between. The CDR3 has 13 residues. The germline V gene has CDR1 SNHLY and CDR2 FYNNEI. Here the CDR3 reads CASSEQKNTEAFF. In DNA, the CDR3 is TGTGCCAGCAGTGAGCAGAAGAACACTGAAGCTTTCTTT.